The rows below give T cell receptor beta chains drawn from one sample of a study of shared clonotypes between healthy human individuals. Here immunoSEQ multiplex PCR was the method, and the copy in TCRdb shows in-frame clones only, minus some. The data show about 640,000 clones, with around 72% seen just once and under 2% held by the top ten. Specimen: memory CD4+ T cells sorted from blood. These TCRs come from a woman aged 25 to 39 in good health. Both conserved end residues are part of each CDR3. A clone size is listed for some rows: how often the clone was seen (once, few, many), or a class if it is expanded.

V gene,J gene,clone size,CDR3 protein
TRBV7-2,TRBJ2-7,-,CASSSRTRPYEQYF
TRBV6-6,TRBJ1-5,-,CASSSERRGRYQPQHF
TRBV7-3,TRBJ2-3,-,CASSPTGGTTDTQYF
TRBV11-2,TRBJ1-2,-,CASSSLGGGGYGYTF
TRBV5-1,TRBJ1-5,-,CASSLDNNVNQPQHF
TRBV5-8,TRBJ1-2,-,CASSLRGQSHYGYTF
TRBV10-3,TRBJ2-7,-,CAISESERSSYEQYF
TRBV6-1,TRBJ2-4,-,CASSEVGLAGTLAKNIQYF
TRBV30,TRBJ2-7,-,CAWSWAGSSYEQYF
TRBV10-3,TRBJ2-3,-,CAISDPDYSNTDTQYF
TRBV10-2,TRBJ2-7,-,CASRGTSGGHEQYF
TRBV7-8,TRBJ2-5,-,CASSLAAGAWETQYF
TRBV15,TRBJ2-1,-,CATSRDGAGFYNEQFF
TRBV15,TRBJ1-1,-,CATSRRYLEDTEAFF
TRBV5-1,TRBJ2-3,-,CASSTGQGASTDTQYF
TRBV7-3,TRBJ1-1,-,CASSLSPGNTEAFF
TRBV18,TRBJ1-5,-,CASSPRGGDQPQHF
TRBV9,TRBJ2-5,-,CASSAGRAGNGETQYF
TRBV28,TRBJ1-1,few,CASSWGPTNTEAFF
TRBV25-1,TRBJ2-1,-,CASSVGGGPSYNEQFF
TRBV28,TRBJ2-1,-,CASSLRAGNEQFF
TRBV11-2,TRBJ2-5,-,CASSLSGGEGQKTQYF
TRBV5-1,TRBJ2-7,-,CASSRDGGSYVQYF
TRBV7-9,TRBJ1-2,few,CASFRGSYGYTF
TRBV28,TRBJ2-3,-,CASCSGSVVDTQYF
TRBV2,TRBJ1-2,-,CASTARGRNYGYTF
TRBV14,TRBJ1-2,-,CASSQEGYGTRYGYTF
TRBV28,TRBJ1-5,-,CASSLGRQPQHF
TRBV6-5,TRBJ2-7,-,CASSYGFVGYEQYF
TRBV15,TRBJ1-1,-,CATSRGRQGSTEAFF
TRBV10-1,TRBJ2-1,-,CASSESSGAYNEQFF
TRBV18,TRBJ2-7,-,CASSPASGGSYEQYF
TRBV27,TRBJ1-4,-,CASSPQVIRQGEDEKLFF
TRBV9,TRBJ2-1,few,CARMEGATSYNEQFF
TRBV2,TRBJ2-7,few,CASRMGLAESYEQYF
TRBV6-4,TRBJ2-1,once,CASRSAAGRTLDNEQFF
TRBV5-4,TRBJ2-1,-,CASSLISRSGEQFF
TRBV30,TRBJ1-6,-,CAWSVHRGSPLHF
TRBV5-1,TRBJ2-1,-,CASSLASRGYNEQFF
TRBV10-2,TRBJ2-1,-,CASRLAGYKEQFF